The clone carrying this T cell receptor beta chain is categorized as medium-sized. Its antigen remains unidentified. Trimming removed 3 bases at V and 4 bases at J, with 15 bases between. Germline V CDR1 and CDR2: KGHSH, LQKENI. The CDR3 covers 15 residues. The entry originates in a study of liver allograft versus peripheral blood T cells. Whole-study context: Transplanted-liver and recipient peripheral blood T cell receptor repertoires were compared. Study-wide findings and caveats: In liver allografts, T cell receptor repertoires reportedly differed from the repertoires found in peripheral blood.

TCRdb re-called the reads through MiXCR, storing one row per CDR3 protein. The sample shows 14,000 or so distinct CDR3 sequences, about 20% of them seen only once. The origin of this receptor is a human patient who had a liver transplant. These T cells may partly come from the graft donor. The chain couples TRBV18 to TRBJ1-1; D may be TRBD1 (6 bases). CDR3: CASSPARGAPTEAFF. DNA for the CDR3: TGTGCCAGCTCACCTGCCCGGGGGGCGCCCACTGAAGCTTTCTTT.